This passage covers 20 T cell receptor beta chains from one sample sequenced in a study of OX40 agonist ivuxolimab in advanced cancers. Generated by immunoSEQ multiplex PCR, the TCRdb table keeps only in-frame clones and is missing some. The sample records about 96,000 clones, 80% to 95% being singletons. Specimen: CD4+ or CD8+ T cells sorted from blood, collected in a trial of the OX40 agonist ivuxolimab. These receptors were obtained from an adult with an advanced solid tumor such as melanoma, head and neck, liver or kidney cancer.

This clone was found once. This chain links TRBV13 with TRBJ1-3; D remains unclear. Germline CDR1 is PRHDT and CDR2 is FYEKMQ (reference sequence). This CDR3 region has 16 residues. Trimming removed 5 bases from V and 0 bases from J, with 14 bases in between. CDR3 nucleotides: TGTGCCAGCAGCATATGGACGGCCAGCTCTGGAAACACCATATATTTT. Protein: CASSIWTASSGNTIYF. Full variable domain (rest looked up from reference TRBV13 and TRBJ1-3): AAGVIQSPRHLIKEKRETATLKCYPIPRHDTVYWYQQGPGQDPQFLISFYEKMQSDKGSIPDRFSAQQFSDYHSELNMSSLELGDSALYFCASSIWTASSGNTIYFGEGSWLTVV.

The chain joins TRBV5-1 to TRBJ2-2, with 9 bases identical to TRBD1. J lost 4 bases, V lost 0 bases, and 10 bases had no gene match. The CDR3 totals 18 residues. CDR1 SGHRS and CDR2 YFSETQ come from the germline V gene. The CDR3 loop reads CASSLGPGTGKSTGELFF. The CDR3 DNA is TGCGCCAGCAGCTTGGGACCCGGGACAGGGAAGTCCACCGGGGAGCTGTTTTTT.

The chain is built from TRBV15 and TRBJ2-1, with 7 bases fitting TRBD2. Germline values: CDR1 LNHNV, CDR2 YYDKDF (reference sequence). The CDR3 covers 19 residues. With 1 base clipped from V and 8 bases from J, the junction kept 20 bases outside the gene matches. For the CDR3, the DNA is TGTGCCACCAGCAGAGGGTATGGACTAGTTACAGCCTCCTCGGATGAGCAGTTCTTC. This sequence encodes CATSRGYGLVTASSDEQFF.

The chain recombines TRBV7-2 with TRBJ1-5; the D is unclear. Germline CDR1 reads SGHTA; CDR2 reads FQGNSA. This CDR3 comprises 15 residues. Trimming shortened V by 2 bases and J by 1 base, and 9 bases separated the two germline ends. The CDR3 sequence: CASSLWSKSNQPQHF. Here the CDR3 DNA reads TGTGCCAGCAGCTTATGGAGCAAGAGCAATCAGCCCCAGCATTTT. Supplemented by reference TRBV7-2 and TRBJ1-5, the full variable domain reads GAGVSQSPSNKVTEKGKDVELRCDPISGHTALYWYRQSLGQGLEFLIYFQGNSAPDKSGLPSDRFSAERTGGSVSTLTIQRTQQEDSAVYLCASSLWSKSNQPQHFGDGTRLSIL.

This sequence joins TRBV6-1 and TRBJ1-6; a possible D gene is TRBD1 (6 bases). V was cut by 0 bases and J by 10 bases, with 13 bases left in between. There are 15 residues in the CDR3. CDR1 and CDR2 from the germline V gene are MNHNS and SASEGT. The CDR3 sequence is CASSEARGGTSPLHF. DNA of the CDR3: TGTGCCAGCAGTGAAGCGCGAGGGGGGACCTCACCCCTCCACTTT.

The chain is built from TRBV7-6 and TRBJ1-1, with D possibly being TRBD1 (5 bases). The germline gives CDR1 SGHVS, CDR2 FNYEAQ. The CDR3 totals 15 residues. Trimming left V 5 bases short and J 0 bases short, with 13 bases between. CDR3 in DNA: TGTGCCAGCAGCCCCCCGGGGCACCTGAACACTGAAGCTTTCTTT. Its translation: CASSPPGHLNTEAFF.

The chain recombines TRBV7-3 with TRBJ2-6, with 9 nucleotides matching TRBD2. Germline V CDR1 and CDR2: SGHTA, FQGTGA. V lost 4 bases, J lost 4 bases, and 2 bases stayed unmatched. The CDR3 has 15 amino acids. The CDR3 spells CASSSTSGGANVLTF. CDR3 bases: TGTGCCAGCAGCTCGACTAGCGGCGGGGCCAACGTCCTGACTTTC.

V is TRBV28 and J is TRBJ2-5, with D perhaps TRBD1 or TRBD2 (6 bases each). Between the trimmed V and J ends, which lost 4 bases and 13 bases, there was a span of 16 bases. The CDR3 covers 12 residues. Germline V gives CDR1 MDHEN, CDR2 SYDVKM. CDR3 sequence (DNA): TGTGCCAGCAGTTCTGGAGGGGGGCGGCCGTACTTC. It specifies CASSSGGGRPYF.

This clone was recorded once. The chain joins TRBV5-1 to TRBJ2-3; 8 bases map to TRBD2. The germline V gene encodes CDR1 SGHRS and CDR2 YFSETQ. With V trimmed by 7 bases and J by 5 bases, 6 bases remained unmatched. The CDR3 is 13 residues long. The CDR3 region has the DNA TGCGCCAGCGGGTCGGGAGGGCTAGATACGCAGTATTTT. It is translated as CASGSGGLDTQYF.

This clone showed up just once. This sequence joins TRBV7-2 and TRBJ2-7; D gene ambiguous. With 1 base removed from V and 6 bases from J, the gap between germline ends came to 19 bases. CDR1 and CDR2 from the germline V gene are SGHTA and FQGNSA. The CDR3 spans 16 residues. CDR3 coding DNA: TGTGCCAGCAGCTTAGAAGGGAACAGACCCCTTCGCGAGCAGTACTTC. This gives the protein CASSLEGNRPLREQYF.

The chain carries TRBV30 and TRBJ2-7; D assignment may be TRBD1 or TRBD2 (5 bases each). Trimming shortened V by 3 bases and J by 5 bases, and 14 bases separated the two germline ends. This CDR3 contains 13 residues. CDR1 and CDR2 from the germline V gene are GTSNPN and SVGIG (reference sequence). DNA for the CDR3: TGTGCCTGGAGCCCGGGGCGATCGGACGAGCAGTACTTC. This sequence encodes CAWSPGRSDEQYF.

This chain joins TRBV5-1 and TRBJ1-4; 7 bases are a match to TRBD1. Per germline, CDR1 SGHRS and CDR2 YFSETQ. CDR3 length: 14 amino acids. Trimming at V came to 5 bases and at J to 3 bases, leaving 4 bases not matched to a gene. The CDR3 nucleotides are TGCGCCAGCAGACCCGGGACAGCTAATGAAAAACTGTTTTTT. Its translation is CASRPGTANEKLFF.

The rearrangement joins TRBV4-1 to TRBJ2-2, with 11 nucleotides matching TRBD2. Unmatched junction bases numbered 4, after V lost 3 bases and J lost 4 bases. The CDR3 runs 16 residues. CDR1 and CDR2 (germline): MGHRA, YSYEKL. DNA of the CDR3: TGCGCCAGCAGCCACGGCCTAGCGGGAGGCACCGGGGAGCTGTTTTTT. This translates into CASSHGLAGGTGELFF.

The rearrangement joins TRBV4-3 to TRBJ1-5; no clear D gene. The CDR3 has 13 residues. Trimming shortened V by 1 base and J by 9 bases, and 10 bases separated the two germline ends. The germline V gene has CDR1 LGHNA and CDR2 YSLEER. Written as DNA, the CDR3 is TGCGCCAGCAGCCAAGTTGAAGGTCGGCCCCAGCATTTT. This gives the protein CASSQVEGRPQHF.

The V call is TRBV28, the J call TRBJ1-2; D perhaps matches TRBD1 (5 bases). The CDR3 consists of 14 residues. The germline V gene has CDR1 MDHEN and CDR2 SYDVKM. Trimming took 5 bases from V and 4 from J, leaving 14 bases between them. In nucleotides, the CDR3 is TGTGCCAGCAGTCTCACAGGTACCTCCTATGGCTACACCTTC. Its translation: CASSLTGTSYGYTF.

The genes are TRBV19 and TRBJ1-1; 9 bases are shared with TRBD1. This CDR3 comprises 16 residues. Germline V lookup: CDR1 LNHDA, CDR2 SQIVND (reference sequence). V lost 5 bases and J lost 6; bases outside the gene matches: 13. CDR3 in DNA: TGTGCCAGTAGTCGGACCTCGGGACAGGGAAACCCTGAAGCTTTCTTT. Protein: CASSRTSGQGNPEAFF.

The CDR3 is CASSYPRTANYGYTF. CDR3 in DNA: TGTGCCAGCAGTTACCCTAGGACAGCTAACTATGGCTACACCTTC. The chain combines TRBV6-6 with TRBJ1-2; TRBD1 is a possible D gene (6 bases). V gave up 2 bases and J gave up 0 bases, with 10 bases separating them. The CDR3 length is 15 residues. The germline V gene has CDR1 MNHNY and CDR2 SVGAGI (reference sequence).

This chain uses TRBV4-2 with TRBJ1-2; 7 bases fit TRBD1. The CDR3 has 15 amino acids. V shed 2 bases and J 4 bases; nucleotides not matched to a gene: 7. The germline gives CDR1 LGHNA, CDR2 YNFKEQ. The CDR3: CASSQPTGDVYGYTF. In nucleotides, the CDR3 is TGTGCCAGCAGCCAACCTACAGGGGACGTCTATGGCTACACCTTC.

The V call is TRBV7-3, the J call TRBJ2-1; 10 bases map to TRBD2. Germline CDR1 reads SGHTA; CDR2 reads FQGTGA. With 6 bases clipped from V and 3 bases from J, the junction kept 5 bases outside the gene matches. The CDR3 is made up of 15 amino acids. CDR3 protein: CASSLLAGLYNEQFF. The CDR3 DNA follows: TGTGCCAGCAGTTTACTAGCGGGACTCTACAATGAGCAGTTCTTC.

This chain's CDR3 is CASSYLSGRRSDTQYF. In DNA, the CDR3 is TGTGCCAGCAGTTATCTTAGCGGGAGAAGGTCAGATACGCAGTATTTT. The V and J genes are TRBV6-5 and TRBJ2-3; TRBD2 aligns across 9 bases. With V trimmed by 3 bases and J by 4 bases, 8 bases remained unmatched. Looked up from germline, CDR1 is MNHEY and CDR2 is SVGAGI. There are 16 residues in the CDR3.